This T cell receptor (beta chain) was sequenced for a study of human T cells and chemical hapten exposure. Overall study findings and caveats: In comparison with controls, expanded TCRs gave rise to a significantly larger number of large CDR3 similarity clusters.

Each CDR3 protein gets one entry after TCRdb re-called the RACE reads with MiXCR. The sample has around 300,000 distinct CDR3 sequences; 7.5% to 9% are singletons. Trimming removed 6 bases at V and 2 bases at J, with 12 bases between. CDR1 SGHRS and CDR2 YFSETQ come from the germline V gene. The CDR3 contains 14 residues. Concerning this clonotype: Its specificity is not known.

Time point meaning: pre-sensitization, week 0. Treatment of the sample: therapeutic diphenylcyclopropenone sensitization with weekly scalp DPC. Total RNA came from unfractionated whole blood. Sequenced here: whole blood, sampled in connection with sensitization to the hapten diphenylcyclopropenone (DPC). The sequence was collected from a man aged 18 to 29 with alopecia areata. Some clones in this sample may be carry-over from other donors' samples. This sequence joins TRBV5-1 and TRBJ1-3; no definite D call. CDR3 sequence: CASNRGEPGNTIYF. For the CDR3, the DNA is TGCGCCAGCAATCGGGGAGAACCTGGAAACACCATATATTTT.